These T cell receptor beta chains were read from a single sample in a study of T cell responses to AZD1222 COVID-19 vaccine. Only in-frame clones appear in the TCRdb table, and some are missing; sequencing was by immunoSEQ multiplex PCR. Of 140,000 to 150,000 clones detected, 92% appear once; the ten largest clones hold over 1.5%. The sample in question was peripheral blood, obtained on day 0 of AZD1222 vaccination. Every receptor here comes from an adult in good health. CDR3s include the opening cysteine and the closing phenylalanine or tryptophan. Clone size is stated in some rows and not others, as once, few, many or a class when expanded.

>.|TRBJ2-2|14|TRBV4-1
CASSQSGPPGELFF
>once|TRBJ2-7|18|TRBV11-2
CASSSLSLGPTSSYEQYF
>.|TRBJ2-5|12|TRBV29-1
CSVGRIRETQYF
>few|TRBJ2-1|16|TRBV10-1
CASPRWAGESVNEQFF
>.|TRBJ2-1|13|TRBV29-1
CSGDKLSYNEQFF
>.|TRBJ2-1|14|TRBV11-2
CASRFRVLNDEQFF
>.|TRBJ2-1|15|TRBV5-8
CASSLFQREWNEQFF
>.|TRBJ2-1|16|TRBV6-5
CASSSRTVQNYNEQFF
>.|TRBJ1-2|13|TRBV13
CASTGGGPYGYTF
>once|TRBJ1-4|15|TRBV18
CASSLRQGAREKLFF
>.|TRBJ2-1|14|TRBV18
CASSPPSSYNEQFF
>few|TRBJ1-2|17|TRBV5-1
CASSFQAPGYGDYGYTF
>.|TRBJ2-7|15|TRBV15
CATSRVRGVSYEQYF
>.|TRBJ1-5|14|TRBV5-5
CASSRTANNQPQHF
>.|TRBJ1-5|12|TRBV18
CASSYPEGNQHF
>.|TRBJ1-4|15|TRBV9
CASGRTRSTNEKLFF